The TCR beta chain described here comes from a study of OX40 agonist ivuxolimab in advanced cancers. Turning to the study itself: The dose of intravenous ivuxolimab that patients received every 2 weeks ranged from 0.01 to 10 mg/kg. Three patients showed partial responses: one hepatocellular carcinoma and two cutaneous melanoma cases. Notes on the study in general: Not determined was the antigen specificity of the expanded peripheral T cells. Patients with a partial response at 0.1-3.0 mg/kg had among the lowest clonal expansion.

Trimming left V 11 bases short and J 3 bases short, with 10 bases between. The CDR3 is made up of 11 amino acids. The germline V gene encodes CDR1 SEHNR and CDR2 FQNEAQ (reference sequence). Here immunoSEQ multiplex PCR was the method, and the copy in TCRdb shows in-frame clones only, minus some. The table shows fewer than 35,000 clones, with 90% occurring only once. This clone was counted a few times. The antigen remains unidentified. The rearrangement uses TRBV7-9 and TRBJ2-5; D is undetermined. The sequencing here drew on CD4+ or CD8+ T cells sorted from blood, taken in a trial of the OX40 agonist ivuxolimab. This receptor was obtained from an adult with an advanced solid tumor such as melanoma, head and neck, liver or kidney cancer. CDR3 sequence reads: CAGVGKETQYF. CDR3 nucleotide sequence: TGTGCCGGGGTAGGGAAAGAGACCCAGTACTTC.